A selection of T cell receptor beta chains follows, all from one sample in a study of PD-1 blockade in classical Hodgkin lymphoma. TCRdb's copy holds only in-frame clones and misses some; the assay was immunoSEQ multiplex PCR. The data show around 18,000 clones, with more than 75% seen just once and 15% to 20% held by the top ten. The sample consisted of peripheral blood mononuclear cells (PBMCs), taken before the second cycle of nivolumab. The receptors originated from a human donor with classical Hodgkin lymphoma. Each CDR3 is given with its conserved first and last residue. A D gene is named only where the DNA matches it firmly. Part of the rows lack a size; the others show once, few, many or a class for expanded clones.

. . TRBJ1-5 TRBV28 15 TGTGCCAGCAGCCAAGCCGGACAGACAAATCAGCCCCAGCATTTT CASSQAGQTNQPQHF
. TRBD1 TRBJ1-3 TRBV19 15 TGTGCCAGTAGTATAGTCCACAGGGGAGGAAACACCATATATTTT CASSIVHRGGNTIYF
few . TRBJ2-2 TRBV19 16 TGTGCCAGTAGTATAGTAGGCAGGGGAAGAGCCGGGGAGCTGTTTTTT CASSIVGRGRAGELFF
. . TRBJ2-2 TRBV5-1 16 TGCGCCAGCAGCTTGGAGGCACAGGCGAACACCGGGGAGCTGTTTTTT CASSLEAQANTGELFF
. . TRBJ1-1 TRBV7-8 14 TGTGCCAGCAGCTTAGGGCTGCAAAACACTGAAGCTTTCTTT CASSLGLQNTEAFF
. . TRBJ2-3 TRBV30 13 TGTGCCTGGAGTGGGCTAGCCCCAGATACGCAGTATTTT CAWSGLAPDTQYF
few TRBD1 TRBJ1-2 TRBV10-2 13 TGCGCCAGCAGTCGTGACAGGGGCTATGGCTACACCTTC CASSRDRGYGYTF
. . TRBJ2-7 TRBV18 16 TGTGCCAGCTCCCCCTCTTTGGGAGGTTTATCGGACGAGCAGTACTTC CASSPSLGGLSDEQYF
. . TRBJ2-3 TRBV6-6 14 TGTGCCAGCAATAAACAGTCCCGAGAAGATACGCAGTATTTT CASNKQSREDTQYF
. . TRBJ1-5 TRBV6-1 13 TGTGCCAGCAGTCCTACAGGGAGGCAGCCCCAGCATTTT CASSPTGRQPQHF
. TRBD1 TRBJ2-7 TRBV6-5 15 TGTGCCAGCAGTTACGGGGCGACAGGGGCCCACGAGCAGTACTTC CASSYGATGAHEQYF
. . TRBJ2-7 TRBV30 12 TGTGCCTGGAGTACAGGGTTCGGCGTGCAGTACTTC CAWSTGFGVQYF
. TRBD2 TRBJ2-1 TRBV10-3 22 TGTGCCATCAGTGAGCCGCTTGGGGTTAGCGGGAGAATGGTTGAGGCCTACAATGAGCAGTTCTTC CAISEPLGVSGRMVEAYNEQFF
. . TRBJ2-7 TRBV11-3 15 TGTGCCAGCAGCTTAGAGGCTTTAAGTGGCGGCGAGCAGTACTTC CASSLEALSGGEQYF
. TRBD1 TRBJ2-1 TRBV7-2 15 TGTGCCAGCAGCCGGACAGGGAGCCCTGGCAATGAGCAGTTCTTC CASSRTGSPGNEQFF
. . TRBJ1-4 TRBV19 14 TGTGCCAGTAGCAATGATAGGGGTCATGAAAAACTGTTTTTT CASSNDRGHEKLFF
. TRBD1 TRBJ2-1 TRBV7-7 14 TGTGCCAGCAGCCAGGACAGGGGAGGTAATGAGCAGTTCTTC CASSQDRGGNEQFF
few TRBD2 TRBJ2-1 TRBV7-3 17 TGTGCCAGCAGCCCCGAGGCTAGCGGGAGTTTTGTGCATGAGCAGTTCTTC CASSPEASGSFVHEQFF
. . TRBJ1-6 TRBV18 17 TGTGCCAGCTCACAACTGTCTCAGGGAACAGGTTATTCACCCCTCCACTTT CASSQLSQGTGYSPLHF
. . TRBJ2-6 TRBV2 14 TGTGCCAGTAAACAGGGCGGTGGGGCCAACGTCCTGACTTTC CASKQGGGANVLTF
medium-sized TRBD2 TRBJ2-7 TRBV15 14 TGTGCCACCGGACCTAGCGGAAATCCCCACGAGCAGTACTTC CATGPSGNPHEQYF
once . TRBJ2-5 TRBV19 16 TGTGCCAGTAGTAAGAGGGGGACGAGAAGGCAAGAGACCCAGTACTTC CASSKRGTRRQETQYF
. TRBD2 TRBJ2-1 TRBV19 17 TGTGCCAGTAGTCTGACAGGGCTAGCGGGAGGGCTCGATGAGCAGTTCTTC CASSLTGLAGGLDEQFF